Detailed here is one TCR beta chain. Its antigen is currently unknown. Profiling relied on immunoSEQ multiplex PCR, and the TCRdb table lists in-frame clones only, not all of them. Of about 1.5 million clones detected, under 99% appear once; the ten largest clones hold 0.4% to 0.45%. CDR3 size: 15 residues. The germline gives CDR1 SNHLY, CDR2 FYNNEI. The V and J ends lost 5 bases and 2 bases, in that order; junction bases with no gene match: 2. The record originates from a study of shared clonotypes between healthy human individuals. Study at large: Every donor yielded three CD4 naive, three CD4 memory, two CD8 naive and one CD8 memory plate.

Study-level results: Relative to their counterparts shared across all four donors, non-shared clonotypes exhibited diminished generation probabilities.

The sequenced sample was naive CD4+ T cells sorted from blood. The sample's subset: CD45RA+ positively selected. The receptor comes from a young man in good health. The V and J genes are TRBV2 and TRBJ2-1, with 11 bases identical to TRBD2. The CDR3 is CASSRLAGTYNEQFF. The CDR3 coding sequence is TGTGCCAGCAGTAGACTAGCGGGAACCTACAATGAGCAGTTCTTC.